The 30 T cell receptor beta chains reported below all come from one sample, sequenced in a study of cytomegalovirus exposure and HLA in healthy donors. The PCR employed 60 Vbeta primers together with 13 Jbeta primers. Generated by immunoSEQ multiplex PCR, the TCRdb table keeps only in-frame clones and is missing some. This sample has about 190,000 clones, with 79% found just once. The sequencing input was PBMCs. All receptors come from a woman between 18 and 30 years old in good health and CMV-seronegative.

J is TRBJ1-1 and V is TRBV7-2; D unresolved. From germline, CDR1 is SGHTA and CDR2 FQGNSA. The V end was cut by 2 bases, the J end by 0 bases, with 7 bases between. This CDR3 contains 14 residues. The CDR3 protein is CASSLLQMNTEAFF. The CDR3 nucleotides read TGTGCCAGCAGCTTACTGCAGATGAACACTGAAGCTTTCTTT.

This clone was recorded a few times. V gene TRBV5-5 combines with J gene TRBJ2-7; a weak D match, TRBD2 (6 bases). Germline V gene sequence: CDR1 SGHKS, CDR2 YYEKEE (reference sequence). Trimming removed 0 bases from V and 6 bases from J, with 13 bases in between. This CDR3 has 14 residues. Here the CDR3 reads CASSLGFGGPEQYF. The CDR3 DNA reads as TGTGCCAGCAGCTTGGGGTTCGGGGGTCCCGAGCAGTACTTC.

The V and J genes are TRBV5-1 and TRBJ1-1; TRBD1 is a possible D gene (5 bases). Germline V gene lookup returns CDR1 SGHRS and CDR2 YFSETQ. This CDR3 has 15 amino acids. Trimming took 2 bases from V and 0 from J, leaving 11 bases between them. The CDR3 protein is CASSFEPTVNTEAFF. The CDR3 DNA follows: TGCGCCAGCAGCTTCGAGCCGACAGTGAACACTGAAGCTTTCTTT.

This clone was observed a handful of times. The gene calls are TRBV10-1 and TRBJ2-3; 7 nucleotides match TRBD1. V was pared by 3 bases and J by 2 bases, with 5 bases of the junction left unmatched. CDR1 is WNHNN and CDR2 is SYGVQD in the germline V gene (reference sequence). The CDR3 runs to 15 residues. DNA of the CDR3: TGCGCCAGCAGTGACGGACAGGCCAACACAGATACGCAGTATTTT. Residues: CASSDGQANTDTQYF.

The chain has TRBV30 and TRBJ2-7, with 12 bases aligning to TRBD1. There are 15 residues in the CDR3. CDR1 and CDR2 from the germline V gene are GTSNPN and SVGIG (reference sequence). V gave up 2 bases and J gave up 4 bases; unmatched junction bases: 6. The CDR3 DNA reads as TGTGCCTGGAGTCTTGCGGGACAGGGGGCTTACGAGCAGTACTTC. As protein: CAWSLAGQGAYEQYF.

V gene TRBV7-9 combines with J gene TRBJ2-2; no firm D call. Trimming left V 4 bases short and J 6 bases short, with 9 bases between. Germline lookup yields CDR1 SEHNR and CDR2 FQNEAQ (reference sequence). CDR3 size: 13 residues. The CDR3 loop is CASSSVDPGELFF. The CDR3 coding sequence is TGTGCCAGCAGCTCTGTAGATCCCGGGGAGCTGTTTTTT.

The chain recombines TRBV5-6 with TRBJ2-7; 7 nucleotides match TRBD1. The ends lost 3 bases at V and 3 bases at J; junction bases unmatched: 6. The length of the CDR3 is 14 residues. CDR1 is SGHDT and CDR2 is YYEEEE in the germline V gene. CDR3 sequence: CASSYGTDNYEQYF. The CDR3 DNA is TGTGCCAGCAGCTACGGGACAGATAACTACGAGCAGTACTTC. Full variable domain (rest looked up from reference TRBV5-6 and TRBJ2-7): DAGVTQSPTHLIKTRGQQVTLRCSPKSGHDTVSWYQQALGQGPQFIFQYYEEEERQRGNFPDRFSGHQFPNYSSELNVNALLLGDSALYLCASSYGTDNYEQYFGPGTRLTVT.

This sequence joins TRBV7-2 and TRBJ1-2; 9 nucleotides match TRBD1. The ends lost 5 bases at V and 3 bases at J; junction bases unmatched: 4. This CDR3 comprises 14 residues. Germline V gene lookup returns CDR1 SGHTA and CDR2 FQGNSA. DNA of the CDR3: TGTGCCAGCAGCCCAGGACAGGGGCACTATGGCTACACCTTC. Encoded protein: CASSPGQGHYGYTF.

The rearrangement uses TRBV27 and TRBJ1-2; 8 bases are shared with TRBD1. With 6 bases clipped from V and 4 bases from J, the junction kept 7 bases outside the gene matches. The CDR3 totals 14 residues. Germline values: CDR1 MNHEY, CDR2 SMNVEV (reference sequence). CDR3 sequence (DNA): TGTGCCAGCAGCGATGACAGGGGTCTCTATGGCTACACCTTC. It codes for CASSDDRGLYGYTF.

This chain connects TRBV7-9 to TRBJ2-7; 15 bases line up with TRBD2. In germline, CDR1 is SEHNR, CDR2 FQNEAQ (reference sequence). This CDR3 comprises 17 residues. Losses at the gene ends were 8 bases for V and 3 bases for J; bases not matched to a gene: 11. In DNA, the CDR3 is TGTGCCAGCGGCAACCCGGGACTAGCGGGGGGCGGCTACGAGCAGTACTTC. Amino acids: CASGNPGLAGGGYEQYF.

The V and J genes are TRBV15 and TRBJ2-3, with 9 positions matching TRBD1. The junction had 1 base not matched to a gene; V was cut back by 1 base and J by 2 bases. Germline CDR1 reads LNHNV; CDR2 reads YYDKDF (reference sequence). This CDR3 has 15 amino acids. CDR3 coding DNA: TGTGCCACCAGCAGAGGGGACAGGGTCACAGATACGCAGTATTTT. This codes for CATSRGDRVTDTQYF.

The chain is built from TRBV27 and TRBJ2-3; D not certain. V was pared by 3 bases and J by 3 bases, with 7 bases between. Germline V lookup: CDR1 MNHEY, CDR2 SMNVEV (reference sequence). The CDR3 is made up of 13 amino acids. The chain's CDR3 is CASSFSRTDTQYF. The CDR3 DNA follows: TGTGCCAGCAGTTTTTCTAGGACAGATACGCAGTATTTT.

Many counts were recorded for this clone. V usage is TRBV6-4 and J usage is TRBJ2-3; possible D gene TRBD2, 5 bases. V dropped 4 bases and J dropped 2 bases, with 13 bases sitting between them. CDR3 length: 15 residues. Per the germline V gene, CDR1 is MRHNA and CDR2 is SNTAGT. The CDR3 loop is CASSVGEGDTDTQYF. The DNA of the CDR3 is TGTGCCAGCAGTGTGGGAGAGGGTGACACAGATACGCAGTATTTT.

For this clone: Relative to the germline gene, one junction end is altered; a read error may explain this. This chain uses TRBV11-2 with TRBJ2-7; 8 bases are shared with TRBD1. The CDR3 length is 13 residues. Germline V lookup: CDR1 SGHAT, CDR2 FQNNGV. CDR3 coding DNA: TGTGCCAGCAGCCCGGGACAGGTCCCCGAGCAGTGCTTC. This sequence encodes CASSPGQVPEQCF.

The chain has TRBV7-2 and TRBJ2-1; TRBD2 agrees at 7 bases. The ends lost 4 bases at V and 5 bases at J; junction bases unmatched: 8. This CDR3 has 15 residues. Germline V lookup: CDR1 SGHTA, CDR2 FQGNSA. This CDR3 reads CASSSSSGTNNEQFF. The CDR3 DNA reads TGTGCCAGCAGCTCCTCGAGCGGGACCAACAATGAGCAGTTCTTC.

The chain joins TRBV27 to TRBJ2-1, with TRBD1 matching over 10 bases. The CDR3 sequence is 14 residues long. Germline loops: CDR1 MNHEY, CDR2 SMNVEV (reference sequence). V was pared by 2 bases and J by 9 bases, with 4 bases of the junction left unmatched. Here the CDR3 DNA reads TGTGCCAGCAGTTTAAGGGGACAGGGGCTTGAGCAGTTCTTC. It translates to CASSLRGQGLEQFF.

V gene TRBV4-1 combines with J gene TRBJ2-7; TRBD2 agrees at 9 bases. In germline, CDR1 is MGHRA, CDR2 YSYEKL. This CDR3 contains 15 residues. Losses at the gene ends were 0 bases for V and 12 bases for J; bases not matched to a gene: 12. CDR3 sequence reads: CASSQDASGMEESYF. The DNA for the CDR3 is TGCGCCAGCAGCCAAGATGCTAGCGGGATGGAGGAGTCGTACTTC.

This chain joins TRBV7-3 and TRBJ2-3; no firm D call. V was trimmed by 2 bases and J by 1 base, leaving 4 bases between them. The CDR3 sequence is 13 residues long. Per germline, CDR1 SGHTA and CDR2 FQGTGA. CDR3 in amino acids: CASSLYGTDTQYF. The CDR3 nucleotides are TGTGCCAGCAGCTTATATGGCACAGATACGCAGTATTTT.

The chain uses TRBV5-1 and TRBJ2-5, with D unresolved. The DNA end is a closer match to TRBJ2-7, so the J assignment may be wrong. CDR1 is SGHRS, CDR2 YFSETQ, per germline. The CDR3 contains 15 residues. The CDR3 region is CASSPRVADSYEQYF. CDR3 bases: TGCGCCAGCAGCCCCCGGGTGGCAGATTCCTACGAGCAGTACTTC.

This chain links TRBV7-2 with TRBJ1-1; perhaps TRBD1 as D (6 bases). The length of the CDR3 is 14 residues. Trimming left V 3 bases short and J 10 bases short, with 18 bases between. The germline V gene encodes CDR1 SGHTA and CDR2 FQGNSA. The CDR3 sequence is CASSLSGAQARAFF. In DNA, the CDR3 is TGTGCCAGCAGCTTGTCAGGGGCCCAAGCGAGAGCTTTCTTT.

CDR3: CATDGGFEINQPQHF. As DNA, the CDR3 is TGTGCCACCGACGGGGGATTTGAAATCAATCAGCCCCAGCATTTT. V is TRBV6-1 and J is TRBJ1-5; a possible D gene is TRBD1 (5 bases). Germline CDR1 and CDR2: MNHNS and SASEGT. The CDR3 totals 15 residues. V was clipped by 10 bases and J by 3 bases, with 19 bases between them.

This chain joins TRBV7-2 and TRBJ1-6; D is perhaps TRBD1 (6 bases). The CDR3 consists of 14 residues. The V gene's germline CDR1 is SGHTA and CDR2 FQGNSA. Trimming took 5 bases from V and 7 from J, leaving 12 bases between them. The CDR3 nucleotides are TGTGCCAGCAGCCTAAGACAGGAAAATTCACCCCTCCACTTT. Its translation: CASSLRQENSPLHF.

The table lists this clone with a count of one. V gene TRBV6-6 combines with J gene TRBJ2-3; 10 bases line up with TRBD1. This CDR3 is built from 14 residues. CDR1 is MNHNY and CDR2 is SVGAGI in the germline V gene (reference sequence). V lost 6 bases and J lost 8; bases outside the gene matches: 8. The CDR3 loop reads CASRTTGGGGTQYF. The CDR3 DNA reads as TGTGCCAGCAGAACGACAGGGGGCGGAGGTACGCAGTATTTT.

The V and J genes are TRBV7-9 and TRBJ1-1, with D unclear. The CDR3 covers 11 residues. Trimming stripped 1 base from V and 8 bases from J, with 5 bases between. Germline loops: CDR1 SEHNR, CDR2 FQNEAQ (reference sequence). The CDR3 loop reads CASSLGREAFF. The CDR3 DNA reads TGTGCCAGCAGCTTAGGCAGAGAAGCTTTCTTT.

The rearrangement joins TRBV19 to TRBJ1-1; no reliable D call. V dropped 2 bases and J dropped 11 bases, with 15 bases sitting between them. Germline-derived CDR1 and CDR2 are LNHDA and SQIVND (reference sequence). This CDR3 has 13 amino acids. CDR3 loop: CASSIRVADGAFF. CDR3 DNA: TGTGCCAGTAGTATACGGGTGGCAGACGGCGCTTTCTTT.

The chain couples TRBV4-1 to TRBJ2-7; D call uncertain. The CDR3 spans 14 residues. The germline V gene has CDR1 MGHRA and CDR2 YSYEKL. The V gene lost 4 bases and the J gene lost 4 bases, with 14 bases spanning the gap. In DNA form, the CDR3 reads TGCGCCAGCAGCCGCCCGGAGAAGAGTTACGAGCAGTACTTC. Translating it yields CASSRPEKSYEQYF.

The J gene is TRBJ1-6, the V gene TRBV7-2; TRBD1 aligns across 11 bases. V was pared by 4 bases and J by 9 bases, with 2 bases of the junction left unmatched. The CDR3 is 14 residues long. CDR1 SGHTA and CDR2 FQGNSA come from the germline V gene. The DNA for the CDR3 is TGTGCCAGCAGCTCGGGACAGGGGGGTTCACCCCTCCACTTT. Translation: CASSSGQGGSPLHF.

As regards this clone: The sample carries other DNA sequences with the same CDR3. J is TRBJ2-7 and V is TRBV5-4; 7 nucleotides match TRBD2. Germline loops: CDR1 SGHNT, CDR2 YYREEE (reference sequence). J gave up 3 bases and V 0 bases, and 3 bases lay outside the gene matches. The CDR3 runs to 14 residues. This chain's CDR3 is CASSLVGGSYEQYF. The CDR3 DNA reads TGTGCCAGCAGCTTGGTCGGGGGGAGCTACGAGCAGTACTTC.

This chain joins TRBV19 and TRBJ2-5, with D maybe TRBD1 (6 bases). CDR1 LNHDA and CDR2 SQIVND come from the germline V gene (reference sequence). The V end lost 1 base, the J end lost 4 bases, and 7 bases lay between the germline ends. CDR3 length: 13 residues. The chain's CDR3 is CASSIGRGETQYF. Here the CDR3 DNA reads TGTGCCAGTAGTATAGGCAGGGGAGAGACCCAGTACTTC.

This chain links TRBV11-2 with TRBJ1-2; 9 nucleotides agree with TRBD1. The CDR3 spans 16 residues. Germline V gives CDR1 SGHAT, CDR2 FQNNGV. The junction had 13 bases not matched to a gene; V was cut back by 5 bases and J by 6 bases. The CDR3 loop reads CASSPINRGRSDGYTF. The CDR3 bases are TGTGCCAGCAGCCCTATCAACAGGGGGCGGTCGGATGGCTACACCTTC.